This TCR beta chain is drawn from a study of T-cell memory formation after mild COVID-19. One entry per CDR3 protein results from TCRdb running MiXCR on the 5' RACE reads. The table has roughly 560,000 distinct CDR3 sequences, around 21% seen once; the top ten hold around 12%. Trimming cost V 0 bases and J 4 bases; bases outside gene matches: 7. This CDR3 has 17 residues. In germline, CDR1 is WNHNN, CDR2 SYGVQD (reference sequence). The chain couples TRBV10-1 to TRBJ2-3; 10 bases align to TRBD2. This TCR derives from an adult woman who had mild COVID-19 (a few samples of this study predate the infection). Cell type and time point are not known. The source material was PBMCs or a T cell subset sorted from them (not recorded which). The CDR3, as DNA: TGCGCCAGCAGTGAGTCGAAGGGGCTAGCGGGAGCAGATACGCAGTATTTT. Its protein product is CASSESKGLAGADTQYF.